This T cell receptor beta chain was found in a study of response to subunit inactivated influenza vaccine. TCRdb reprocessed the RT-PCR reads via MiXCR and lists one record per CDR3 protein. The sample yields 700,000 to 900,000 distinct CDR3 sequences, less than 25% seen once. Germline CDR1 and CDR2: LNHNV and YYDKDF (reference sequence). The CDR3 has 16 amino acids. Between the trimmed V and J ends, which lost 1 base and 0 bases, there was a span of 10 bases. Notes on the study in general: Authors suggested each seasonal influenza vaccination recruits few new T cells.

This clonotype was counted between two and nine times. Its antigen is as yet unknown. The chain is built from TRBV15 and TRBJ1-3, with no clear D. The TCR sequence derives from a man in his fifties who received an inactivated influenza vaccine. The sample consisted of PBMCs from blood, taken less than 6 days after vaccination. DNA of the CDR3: TGTGCCACCAGCAGAGGAATAGGCAACTCTGGAAACACCATATATTTT. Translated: CATSRGIGNSGNTIYF.